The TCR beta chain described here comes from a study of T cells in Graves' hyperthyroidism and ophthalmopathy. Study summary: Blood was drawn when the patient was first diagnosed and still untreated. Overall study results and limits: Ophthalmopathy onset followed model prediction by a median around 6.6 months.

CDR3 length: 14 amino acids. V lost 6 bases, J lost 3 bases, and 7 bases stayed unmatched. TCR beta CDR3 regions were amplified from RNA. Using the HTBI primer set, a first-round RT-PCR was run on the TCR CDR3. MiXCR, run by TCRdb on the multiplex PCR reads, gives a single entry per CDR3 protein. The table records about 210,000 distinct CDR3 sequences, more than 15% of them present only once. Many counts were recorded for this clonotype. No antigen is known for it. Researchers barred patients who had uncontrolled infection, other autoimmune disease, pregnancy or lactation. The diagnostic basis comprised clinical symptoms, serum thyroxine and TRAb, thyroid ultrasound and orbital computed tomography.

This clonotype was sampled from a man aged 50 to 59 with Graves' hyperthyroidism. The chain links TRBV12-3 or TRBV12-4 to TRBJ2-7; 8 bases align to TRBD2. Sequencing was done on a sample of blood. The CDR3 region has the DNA TGTGCCAGCAGCTCGGGGGGGTTCGGCTACGAGCAGTACTTC. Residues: CASSSGGFGYEQYF.